The clone carrying this TCR beta chain turned up a few times. The antigen is not known. The sample belongs to a study of cytomegalovirus exposure and HLA in healthy donors. The PCR contained 60 Vbeta and 13 Jbeta primers. The assay was immunoSEQ multiplex PCR, and TCRdb's table has in-frame clones only and misses some. The sample lists about 100,000 clones, around 82% seen once, with under 5.5% in the top ten. Trimming cost V 5 bases and J 2 bases, with 15 bases left between them. The CDR3 has 15 amino acids. Germline loops: CDR1 SGHAT, CDR2 FQNNGV. Whole-study findings and limits: It emerged from a later analysis that several of the most significant clusters appeared to be linked to common viral pathogens. It is likely that the observed cluster of highly shared sequence variants was a sequencing artifact. Cytomegalovirus status was reportedly diagnosed by the classifier with high specificity and sensitivity.

The specimen sequenced was PBMCs. J is TRBJ1-2 and V is TRBV11-2; D might be TRBD1 (6 bases). The sequence was obtained from a man aged 40-55 years in good health and CMV-seropositive. CDR3 region: CASSPSGVSNYGYTF. As DNA, the CDR3 is TGTGCCAGCAGCCCCTCAGGGGTTTCGAACTATGGCTACACCTTC.